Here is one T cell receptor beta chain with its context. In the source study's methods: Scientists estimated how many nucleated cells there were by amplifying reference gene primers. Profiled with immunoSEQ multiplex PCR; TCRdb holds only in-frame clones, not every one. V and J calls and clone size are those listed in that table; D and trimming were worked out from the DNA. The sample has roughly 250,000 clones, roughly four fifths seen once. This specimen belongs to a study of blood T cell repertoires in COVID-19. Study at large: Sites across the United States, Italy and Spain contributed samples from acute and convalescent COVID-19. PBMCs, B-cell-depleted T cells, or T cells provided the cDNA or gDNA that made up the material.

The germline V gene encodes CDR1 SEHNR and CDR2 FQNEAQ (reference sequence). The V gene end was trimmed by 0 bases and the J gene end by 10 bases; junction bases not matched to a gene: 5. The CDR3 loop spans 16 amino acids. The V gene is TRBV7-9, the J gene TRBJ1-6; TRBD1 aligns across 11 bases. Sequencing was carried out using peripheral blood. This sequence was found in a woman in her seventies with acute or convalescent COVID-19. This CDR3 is CASSLASGTGGSPLHF. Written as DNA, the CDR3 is TGTGCCAGCAGCTTAGCCTCCGGGACAGGGGGGTCACCCCTCCACTTT. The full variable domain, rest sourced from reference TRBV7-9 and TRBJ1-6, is DTGVSQNPRHKITKRGQNVTFRCDPISEHNRLYWYRQTLGQGPEFLTYFQNEAQLEKSRLLSDRFSAERPKGSFSTLEIQRTEQGDSAMYLCASSLASGTGGSPLHFGNGTRLTVT.